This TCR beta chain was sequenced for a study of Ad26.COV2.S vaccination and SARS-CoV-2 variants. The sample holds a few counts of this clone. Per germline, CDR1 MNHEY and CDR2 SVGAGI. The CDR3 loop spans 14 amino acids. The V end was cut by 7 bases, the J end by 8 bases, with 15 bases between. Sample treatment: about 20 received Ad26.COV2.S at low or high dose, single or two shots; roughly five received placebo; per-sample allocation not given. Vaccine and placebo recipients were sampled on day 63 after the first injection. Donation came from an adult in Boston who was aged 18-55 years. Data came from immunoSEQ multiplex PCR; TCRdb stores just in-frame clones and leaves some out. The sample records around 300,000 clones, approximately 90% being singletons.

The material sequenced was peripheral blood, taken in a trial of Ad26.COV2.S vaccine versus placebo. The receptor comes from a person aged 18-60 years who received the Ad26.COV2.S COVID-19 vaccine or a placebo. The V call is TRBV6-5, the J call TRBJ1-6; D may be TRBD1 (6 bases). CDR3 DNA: TGTGCCAGCAATGGTCCAGGGGTTTATTCACCCCTCCACTTT. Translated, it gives CASNGPGVYSPLHF.